This TCR beta chain was captured in a study of blood T cell repertoires in COVID-19 (dated by TCRdb to the early 2020s). With respect to the entire study: Collaborator samples came from the United States, Italy and Spain and covered acute and convalescent phases of COVID-19. The prospective study material was composed of cDNA or gDNA derived from T cells, B-cell-depleted T cells, or PBMCs. Subjects who had been exposed to COVID-19, were actively infected with it, or had recovered from it provided the deeply sampled blood TCRbeta repertoires that made up the dataset. The repertoires were released in a freely available public database meant as a resource for research on the immune response to SARS-CoV-2. Samples came from the ongoing ImmuneRACE study (first 160 participants) plus 1,254 subjects from 6 global collaborators. Sample metadata almost always included a de-identified subject ID, COVID-19 status, age in years and sex. Where HLA class I and class II types were available, the types were taken from metadata supplied by the sample provider, not from assay-based typing. Findings and caveats that apply to the study as a whole: The quantity of clinical and demographic metadata differed by source and by participant and was supplied without curation.

Taken from the germline V gene, the CDR1 and CDR2 loops are SGDLS and YYNGEE. The CDR3 has 18 amino acids, counting the end cysteine and phenylalanine. The DNA shown is the 54-base CDR3, in frame from base 1. Here V drops 3 bases and J drops 8 bases, and the junction holds 17 bases not matched to any gene. Points on this clone: Its antigen specificity is not known. No base qualities exist here, and no much larger clone lies one base off it.

Each collaborating institution followed its own protocols to collect whole blood in K2EDTA tubes. Collaborator samples were shipped for TCRbeta analysis as frozen whole blood, isolated PBMCs, or DNA extracted from either sample type. TCRbeta CDR3 regions were amplified from genomic DNA using the immunoSEQ Assay, a bias-controlled multiplex PCR. Per the original workflow: Within the assay, amplification of reference gene primers was used to estimate how many nucleated cells each sample contained. To quantify the absolute abundance of each unique TCRbeta CDR3 rearrangement, sequence reads were collapsed and filtered. For each sample, productive Simpson clonality was calculated as the square root of Simpson's diversity index across productive rearrangements. The immuneACCESS repertoire file appears here via TCRdb, limited to in-frame rearrangements. These files lack a portion of the clones; in checked studies, under half of the deficit traces to unresolved V genes, and the cause of the others is not known. V and J calls and clone size are those listed in that table; D and trimming were worked out from the DNA. For this sample there are tens of thousands of clones; about 85% appear just once. 10% of the sample rests with the top ten.

The sequence is built from TRBV9 and TRBJ2-1, and TRBD2 matches 10 of the central bases. Specimen: peripheral blood. This clonotype originated in a human donor in a cohort sampled during active COVID-19. The DNA sequence is as follows: TGTGCCAGCAGCGAGACACTCGTAGGAGCTAGCGGGAGTGATGAGCAGTTCTTC. Translated, it gives CASSETLVGASGSDEQFF. The CDR3, completed at both ends by the reference TRBV9 and TRBJ2-1 genes, gives the full variable domain DSGVTQTPKHLITATGQRVTLRCSPRSGDLSVYWYQQSLDQGLQFLIQYYNGEERAKGNILERFSAQQFPDLHSELNLSSLELGDSALYFCASSETLVGASGSDEQFFGPGTRLTVL.